This T cell receptor (beta chain) was identified in a study of T cell changes during pregnancy in multiple sclerosis. TCRdb keeps only in-frame clones here, not all; method: immunoSEQ multiplex PCR. This table has under 130,000 clones, more than 85% appearing once. With V trimmed by 5 bases and J by 4 bases, 7 bases remained unmatched. CDR3 length: 15 residues. The germline V gene encodes CDR1 LNHNV and CDR2 YYDKDF (reference sequence). The clonotype comes from a female donor with multiple sclerosis, enrolled in a pregnancy study. This chain links TRBV15 with TRBJ1-1; 10 nucleotides agree with TRBD1. The sample consisted of peripheral blood, taken after pregnancy. CDR3 amino acids: CATSLRTGGVTEAFF. The CDR3 DNA reads TGTGCCACCAGCTTAAGGACAGGGGGAGTCACTGAAGCTTTCTTT.